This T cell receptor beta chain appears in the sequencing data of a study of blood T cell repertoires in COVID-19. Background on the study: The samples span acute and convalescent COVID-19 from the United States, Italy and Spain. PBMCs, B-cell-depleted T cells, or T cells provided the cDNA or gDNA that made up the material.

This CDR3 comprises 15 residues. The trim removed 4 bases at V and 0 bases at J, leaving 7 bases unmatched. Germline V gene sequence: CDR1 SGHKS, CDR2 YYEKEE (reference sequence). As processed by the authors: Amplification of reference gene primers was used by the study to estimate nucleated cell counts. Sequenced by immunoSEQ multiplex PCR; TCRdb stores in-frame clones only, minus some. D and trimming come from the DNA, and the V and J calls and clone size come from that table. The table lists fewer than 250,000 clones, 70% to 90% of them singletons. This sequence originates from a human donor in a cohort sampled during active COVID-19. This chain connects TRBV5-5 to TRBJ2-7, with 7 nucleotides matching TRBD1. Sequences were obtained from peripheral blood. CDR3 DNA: TGTGCCAGCAGCCTGACAGGGTTGAGCTCCTACGAGCAGTACTTC. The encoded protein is CASSLTGLSSYEQYF.